This T cell receptor beta chain was recovered during a study of T cell responses to AZD1222 COVID-19 vaccine. Study context: Samples with a second dose at about 4 or about 12 weeks were pooled together.

Germline V gene sequence: CDR1 GTSNPN, CDR2 SVGIG (reference sequence). The CDR3 runs to 12 residues. Trimming took off 1 base at V and 5 bases at J, with 8 bases between the two ends. Study-wide results and limits: The study sampled repertoires only after the peak T cell response. Increased Spike-specific TCR breadth and depth were observed after two AZD1222 doses. Vaccine-associated CD4 TCRs spanned spike, dominant at 160-218 and 743-854.

Worth noting for this clone: Its antigen is not known.

Here immunoSEQ multiplex PCR was the method, and the copy in TCRdb shows in-frame clones only, minus some. The sample gives roughly 160,000 clones, 92% of which show up once; around 1.6% is in the top ten. This TCR was recovered from an adult in good health. The specimen was peripheral blood, collected on day 0 of AZD1222 vaccination. V and J are TRBV30 and TRBJ1-1, with D tentatively TRBD1 (5 bases). The CDR3 region is CAWSGGGTEAFF. CDR3 bases: TGTGCCTGGAGTGGGGGCGGAACTGAAGCTTTCTTT.